The clone carrying this T cell receptor beta chain was observed a few times. The sample belongs to a study of T cell repertoires in cytomegalovirus infection. TCRdb redid the calling of the reads with MiXCR, one entry per CDR3 protein. The data contain more than 400,000 distinct CDR3 sequences, more than 25% of them singletons. V shed 3 bases, J shed 5 bases, and the junction held 4 bases outside the gene matches. Per germline, CDR1 SGHDN and CDR2 FVKESK. This CDR3 spans 14 amino acids. The origin of this receptor is a human donor in good health (CMV status not recorded). Some clones in this sample may be carry-over from other donors' samples. The sequencing input was PBMCs. V is TRBV14 and J is TRBJ2-5, with 9 bases lining up with TRBD2. The CDR3 spells CASSHIAGEETQYF. The CDR3 coding sequence is TGTGCCAGCAGCCATATAGCGGGGGAGGAGACCCAGTACTTC.